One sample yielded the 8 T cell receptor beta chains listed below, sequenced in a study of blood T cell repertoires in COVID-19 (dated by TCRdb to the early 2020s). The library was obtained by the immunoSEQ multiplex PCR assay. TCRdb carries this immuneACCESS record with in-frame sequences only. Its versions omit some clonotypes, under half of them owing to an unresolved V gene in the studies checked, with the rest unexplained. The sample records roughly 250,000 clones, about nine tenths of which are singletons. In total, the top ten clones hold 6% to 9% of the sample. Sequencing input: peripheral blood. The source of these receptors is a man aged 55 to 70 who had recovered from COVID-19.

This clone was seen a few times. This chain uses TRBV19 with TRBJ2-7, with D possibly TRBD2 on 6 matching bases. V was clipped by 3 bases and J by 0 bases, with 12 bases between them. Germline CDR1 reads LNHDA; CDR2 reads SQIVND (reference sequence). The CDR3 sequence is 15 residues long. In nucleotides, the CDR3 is TGTGCCAGTAGTATTCGGCGGGGAGGCTCCTACGAGCAGTACGTC. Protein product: CASSIRRGGSYEQYV.

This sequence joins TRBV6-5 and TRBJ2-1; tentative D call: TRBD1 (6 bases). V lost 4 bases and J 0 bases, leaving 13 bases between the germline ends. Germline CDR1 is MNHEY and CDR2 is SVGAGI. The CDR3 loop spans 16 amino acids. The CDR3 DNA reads TGTGCCAGCAGTTCCCGACAGGTACCCTCCTACAATGAGCAGTTCTTC. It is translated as CASSSRQVPSYNEQFF.

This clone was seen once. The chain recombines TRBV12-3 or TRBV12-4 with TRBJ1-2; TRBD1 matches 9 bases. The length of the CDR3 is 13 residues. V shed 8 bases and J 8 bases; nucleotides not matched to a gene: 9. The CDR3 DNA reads TGTGCCAGCGGCCGGGACAGGGAAGGGGGCTACACCTTC. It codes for CASGRDREGGYTF.

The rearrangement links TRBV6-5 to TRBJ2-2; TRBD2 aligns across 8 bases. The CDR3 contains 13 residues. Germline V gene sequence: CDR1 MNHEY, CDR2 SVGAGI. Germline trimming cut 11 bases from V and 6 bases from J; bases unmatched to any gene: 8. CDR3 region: CASGRGASGELFF. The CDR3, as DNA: TGTGCCTCGGGGCGGGGGGCTTCCGGGGAGCTGTTTTTT.

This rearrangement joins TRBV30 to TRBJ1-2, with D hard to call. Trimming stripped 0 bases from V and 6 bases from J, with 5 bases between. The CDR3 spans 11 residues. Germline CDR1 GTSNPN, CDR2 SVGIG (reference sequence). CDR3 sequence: CAWSVRDGYTF. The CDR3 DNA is TGTGCCTGGAGTGTGCGCGATGGCTACACCTTC.

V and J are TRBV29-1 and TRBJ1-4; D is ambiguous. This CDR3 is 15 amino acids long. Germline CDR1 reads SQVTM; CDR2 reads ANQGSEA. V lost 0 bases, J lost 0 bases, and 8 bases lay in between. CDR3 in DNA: TGCAGCGTTGAAGATCGGGGAACAACTAATGAAAAACTGTTTTTT. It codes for CSVEDRGTTNEKLFF.

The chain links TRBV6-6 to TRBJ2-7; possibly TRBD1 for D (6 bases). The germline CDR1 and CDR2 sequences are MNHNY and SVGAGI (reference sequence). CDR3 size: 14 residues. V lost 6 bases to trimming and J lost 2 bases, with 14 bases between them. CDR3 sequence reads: CASREDSLAYEQYV. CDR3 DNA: TGTGCCAGCAGGGAGGACAGCTTAGCCTACGAGCAGTACGTC.

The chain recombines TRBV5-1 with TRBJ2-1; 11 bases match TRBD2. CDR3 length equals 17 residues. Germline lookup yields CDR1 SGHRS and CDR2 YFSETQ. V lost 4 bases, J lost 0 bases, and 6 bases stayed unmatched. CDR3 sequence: CASSNPGLAVSYNEQFF. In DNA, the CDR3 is TGCGCCAGCAGCAACCCGGGACTAGCGGTCTCCTACAATGAGCAGTTCTTC.